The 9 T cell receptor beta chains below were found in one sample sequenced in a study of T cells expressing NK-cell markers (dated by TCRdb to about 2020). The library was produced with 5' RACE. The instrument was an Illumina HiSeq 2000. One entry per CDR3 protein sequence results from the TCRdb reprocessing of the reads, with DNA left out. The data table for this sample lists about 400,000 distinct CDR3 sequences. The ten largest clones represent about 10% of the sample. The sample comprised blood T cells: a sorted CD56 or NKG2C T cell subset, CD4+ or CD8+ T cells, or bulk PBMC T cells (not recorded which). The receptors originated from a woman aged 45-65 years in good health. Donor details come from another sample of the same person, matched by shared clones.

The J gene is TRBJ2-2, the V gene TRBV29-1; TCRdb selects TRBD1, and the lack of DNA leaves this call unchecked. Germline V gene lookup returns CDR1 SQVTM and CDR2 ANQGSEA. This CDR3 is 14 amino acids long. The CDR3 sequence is CSVPERGQGGELFF.

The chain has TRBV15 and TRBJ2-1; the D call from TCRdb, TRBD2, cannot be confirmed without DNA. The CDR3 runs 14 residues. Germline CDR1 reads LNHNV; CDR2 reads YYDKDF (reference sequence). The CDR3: CATSRPLAGIEQFF.

CDR3 residues: CASSLGRLTGELFF. The genes are TRBV6-5 and TRBJ2-2. CDR3 length: 14 amino acids. Per germline, CDR1 MNHEY and CDR2 SVGAGI.

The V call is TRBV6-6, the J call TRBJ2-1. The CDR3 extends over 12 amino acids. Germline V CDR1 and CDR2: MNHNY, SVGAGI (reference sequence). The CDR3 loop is CASSYSLVEQFF.

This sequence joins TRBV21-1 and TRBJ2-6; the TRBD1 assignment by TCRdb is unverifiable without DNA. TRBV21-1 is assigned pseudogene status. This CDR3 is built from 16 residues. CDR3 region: CASSESRVPGANVLTF.

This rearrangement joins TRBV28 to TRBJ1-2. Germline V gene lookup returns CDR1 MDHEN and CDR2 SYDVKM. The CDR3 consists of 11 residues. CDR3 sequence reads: CASSLNGGYTF.

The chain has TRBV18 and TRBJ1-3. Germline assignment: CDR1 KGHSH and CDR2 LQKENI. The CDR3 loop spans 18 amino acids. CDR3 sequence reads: CASSPLTPGSTSGNTIYF.

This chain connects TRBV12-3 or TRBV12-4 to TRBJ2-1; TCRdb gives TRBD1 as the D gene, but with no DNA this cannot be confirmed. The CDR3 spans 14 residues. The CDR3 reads CASSLRRQGDEQFF.

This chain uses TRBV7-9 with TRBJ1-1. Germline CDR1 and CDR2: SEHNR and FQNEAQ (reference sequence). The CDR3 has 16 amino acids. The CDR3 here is CASSLTLAIRGTEAFF.